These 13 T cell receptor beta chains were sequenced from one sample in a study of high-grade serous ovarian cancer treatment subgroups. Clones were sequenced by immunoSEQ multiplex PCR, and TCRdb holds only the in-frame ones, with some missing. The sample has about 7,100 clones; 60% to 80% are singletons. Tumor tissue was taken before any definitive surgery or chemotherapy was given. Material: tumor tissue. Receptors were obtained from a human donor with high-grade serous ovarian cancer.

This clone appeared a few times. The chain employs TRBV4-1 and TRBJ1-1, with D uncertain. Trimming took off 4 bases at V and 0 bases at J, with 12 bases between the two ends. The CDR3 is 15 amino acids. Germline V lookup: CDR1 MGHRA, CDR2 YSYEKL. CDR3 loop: CASSPMGGLNTEAFF. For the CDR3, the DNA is TGCGCCAGCAGCCCCATGGGCGGGTTGAACACTGAAGCTTTCTTT.

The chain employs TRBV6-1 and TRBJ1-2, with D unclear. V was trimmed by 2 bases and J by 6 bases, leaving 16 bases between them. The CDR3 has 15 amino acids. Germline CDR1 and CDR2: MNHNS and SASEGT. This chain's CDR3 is CASSEFIRTVDGYTF. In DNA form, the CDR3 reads TGTGCCAGCAGTGAATTCATCAGAACCGTTGATGGCTACACCTTC.

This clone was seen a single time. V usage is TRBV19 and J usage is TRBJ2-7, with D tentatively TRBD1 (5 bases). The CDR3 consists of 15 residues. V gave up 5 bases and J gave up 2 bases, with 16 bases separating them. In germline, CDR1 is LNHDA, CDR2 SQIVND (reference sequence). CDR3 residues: CASSSRQNLPYEQYF. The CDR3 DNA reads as TGTGCCAGTAGTTCGCGACAGAACCTTCCCTACGAGCAGTACTTC.

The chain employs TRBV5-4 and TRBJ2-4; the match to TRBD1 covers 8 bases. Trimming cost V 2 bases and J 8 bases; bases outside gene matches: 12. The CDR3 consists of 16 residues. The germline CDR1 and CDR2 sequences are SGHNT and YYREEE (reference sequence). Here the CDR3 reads CASSFGQGGRGDIQYF. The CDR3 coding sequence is TGTGCCAGCAGCTTCGGACAGGGTGGACGCGGGGACATTCAGTACTTC. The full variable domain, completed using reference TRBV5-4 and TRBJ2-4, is ETGVTQSPTHLIKTRGQQVTLRCSSQSGHNTVSWYQQALGQGPQFIFQYYREEENGRGNFPPRFSGLQFPNYSSELNVNALELDDSALYLCASSFGQGGRGDIQYFGAGTRLSVL.

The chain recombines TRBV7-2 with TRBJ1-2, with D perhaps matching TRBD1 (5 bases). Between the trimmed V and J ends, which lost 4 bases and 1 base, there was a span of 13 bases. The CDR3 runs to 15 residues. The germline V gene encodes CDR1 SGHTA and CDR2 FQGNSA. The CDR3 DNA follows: TGTGCCAGCAGCTCCCAGGGAGGGAATAACTATGGCTACACCTTC. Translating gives CASSSQGGNNYGYTF.

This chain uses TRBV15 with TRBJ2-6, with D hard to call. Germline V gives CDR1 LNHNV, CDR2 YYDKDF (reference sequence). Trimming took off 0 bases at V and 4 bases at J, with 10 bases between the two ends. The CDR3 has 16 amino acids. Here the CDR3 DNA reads TGTGCCACCAGCAGAGAGTTTGGGTCCGGGGCCAACGTCCTGACTTTC. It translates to CATSREFGSGANVLTF.

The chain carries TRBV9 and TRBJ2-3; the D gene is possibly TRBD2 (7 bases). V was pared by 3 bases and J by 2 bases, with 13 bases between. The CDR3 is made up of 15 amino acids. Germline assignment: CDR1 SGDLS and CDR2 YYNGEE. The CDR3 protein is CASSGGGRFTDTQYF. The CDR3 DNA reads TGTGCCAGCAGCGGCGGGGGCCGTTTCACAGATACGCAGTATTTT.

Here the CDR3 reads CAWTSWQGRTDTQYF. The CDR3 DNA follows: TGTGCCTGGACTTCATGGCAGGGGCGCACAGATACGCAGTATTTT. The J gene is TRBJ2-3, the V gene TRBV30, with D maybe TRBD1 (6 bases). The V end was cut by 4 bases, the J end by 1 base, with 15 bases between. Germline loops: CDR1 GTSNPN, CDR2 SVGIG (reference sequence). The CDR3 totals 15 residues. Filled out from reference TRBV30 and TRBJ2-3, the complete variable domain reads SQTIHQWPATLVQPVGSPLSLECTVEGTSNPNLYWYRQAAGRGLQLLFYSVGIGQISSEVPQNLSASRPQDRQFILSSKKLLLSDSGFYLCAWTSWQGRTDTQYFGPGTRLTVL.

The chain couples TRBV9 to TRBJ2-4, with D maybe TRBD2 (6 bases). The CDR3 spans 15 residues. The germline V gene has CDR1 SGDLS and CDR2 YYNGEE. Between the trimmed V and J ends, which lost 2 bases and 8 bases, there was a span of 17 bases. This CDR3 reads CASSVEWGVGDIQYF. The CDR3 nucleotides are TGTGCCAGCAGCGTGGAGTGGGGGGTCGGGGACATTCAGTACTTC.

CDR3 coding DNA: TGTGCCAGCAGTCCCGACAGGGTCGGTGGCTACACCTTC. Its translation is CASSPDRVGGYTF. The V gene is TRBV6-6, the J gene TRBJ1-2, with 7 bases aligning to TRBD1. J gave up 7 bases and V 5 bases, and 7 bases lay outside the gene matches. Germline V gene lookup returns CDR1 MNHNY and CDR2 SVGAGI (reference sequence). The CDR3 sequence is 13 residues long.

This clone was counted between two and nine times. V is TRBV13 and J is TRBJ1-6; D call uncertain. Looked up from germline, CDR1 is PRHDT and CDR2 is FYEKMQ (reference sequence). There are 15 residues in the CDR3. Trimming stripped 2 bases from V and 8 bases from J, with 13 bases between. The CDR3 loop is CASSLWYRAYSPLHF. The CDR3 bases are TGTGCCAGCAGCTTATGGTATAGGGCTTATTCACCCCTCCACTTT.

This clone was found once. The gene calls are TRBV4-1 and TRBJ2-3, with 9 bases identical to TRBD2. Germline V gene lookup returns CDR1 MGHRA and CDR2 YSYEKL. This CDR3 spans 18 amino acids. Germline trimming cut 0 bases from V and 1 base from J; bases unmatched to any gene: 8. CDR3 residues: CASSQEMVVAGGTDTQYF. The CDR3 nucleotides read TGCGCCAGCAGCCAAGAAATGGTAGTAGCGGGAGGCACAGATACGCAGTATTTT.

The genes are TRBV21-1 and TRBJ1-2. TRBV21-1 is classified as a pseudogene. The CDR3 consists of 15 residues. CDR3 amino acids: CASSKAWRDNYGYTF. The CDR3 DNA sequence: TGTGCCAGCAGCAAAGCGTGGAGAGATAACTATGGCTACACCTTC.